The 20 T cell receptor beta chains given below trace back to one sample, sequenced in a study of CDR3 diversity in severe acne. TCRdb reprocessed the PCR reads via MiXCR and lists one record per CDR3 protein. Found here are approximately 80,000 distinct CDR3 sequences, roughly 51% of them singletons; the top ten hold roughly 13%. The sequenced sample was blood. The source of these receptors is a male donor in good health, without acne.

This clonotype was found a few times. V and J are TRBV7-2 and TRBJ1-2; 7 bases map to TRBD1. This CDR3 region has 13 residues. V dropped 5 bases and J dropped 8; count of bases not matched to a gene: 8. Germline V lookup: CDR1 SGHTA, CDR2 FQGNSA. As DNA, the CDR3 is TGTGCCAGCAGCCCAATGACAGGGCAGGGCTACACCTTC. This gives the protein CASSPMTGQGYTF.

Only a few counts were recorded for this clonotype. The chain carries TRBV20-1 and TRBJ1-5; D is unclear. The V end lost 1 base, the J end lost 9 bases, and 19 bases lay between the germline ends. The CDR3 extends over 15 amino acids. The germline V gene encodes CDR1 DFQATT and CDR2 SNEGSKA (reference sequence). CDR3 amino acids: CSARGDTGELMPQHF. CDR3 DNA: TGCAGTGCTAGAGGGGATACCGGGGAGCTTATGCCCCAGCATTTT.

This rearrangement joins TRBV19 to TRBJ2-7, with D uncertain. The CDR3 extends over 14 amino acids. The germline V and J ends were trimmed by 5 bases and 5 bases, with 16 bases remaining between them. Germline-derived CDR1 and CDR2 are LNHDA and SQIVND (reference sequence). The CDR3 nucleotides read TGTGCCAGTAGTCCCCACGACTTAGTTGACGAGCAGTACTTC. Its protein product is CASSPHDLVDEQYF.

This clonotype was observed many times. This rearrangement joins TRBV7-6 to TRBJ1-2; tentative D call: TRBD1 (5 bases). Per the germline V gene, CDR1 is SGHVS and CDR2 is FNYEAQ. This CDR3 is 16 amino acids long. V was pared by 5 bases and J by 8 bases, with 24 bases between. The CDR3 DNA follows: TGTGCCAGCAGCCTCGAGTGGGGGGTACCTAAAGGAGGCTACACCTTC. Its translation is CASSLEWGVPKGGYTF.

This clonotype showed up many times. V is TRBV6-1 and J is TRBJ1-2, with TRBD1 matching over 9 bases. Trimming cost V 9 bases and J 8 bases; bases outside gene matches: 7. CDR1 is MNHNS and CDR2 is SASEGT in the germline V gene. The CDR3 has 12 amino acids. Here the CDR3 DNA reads TGTGCCAGTGGGACAGGGAGCCCCGGCTACACCTTC. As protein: CASGTGSPGYTF.

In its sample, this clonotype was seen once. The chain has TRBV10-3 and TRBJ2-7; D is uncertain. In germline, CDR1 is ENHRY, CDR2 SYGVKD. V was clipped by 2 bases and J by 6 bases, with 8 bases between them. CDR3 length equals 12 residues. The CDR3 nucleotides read TGTGCCATCAGTGAGGCCAAGGCCGAGCAGTACTTC. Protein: CAISEAKAEQYF.

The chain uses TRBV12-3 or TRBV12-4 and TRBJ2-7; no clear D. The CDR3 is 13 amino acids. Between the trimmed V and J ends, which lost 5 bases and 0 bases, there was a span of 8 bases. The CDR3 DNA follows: TGTGCCAGCAGTAAACAACTCTCCTACGAGCAGTACTTC. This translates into CASSKQLSYEQYF.

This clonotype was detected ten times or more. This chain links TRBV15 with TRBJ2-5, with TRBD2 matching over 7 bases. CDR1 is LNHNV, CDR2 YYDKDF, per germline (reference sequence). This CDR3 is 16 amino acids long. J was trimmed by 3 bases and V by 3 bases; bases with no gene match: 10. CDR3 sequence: CATSSAAPGREETQYF. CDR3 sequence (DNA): TGTGCCACCAGCAGCGCTGCCCCTGGGAGGGAAGAGACCCAGTACTTC.

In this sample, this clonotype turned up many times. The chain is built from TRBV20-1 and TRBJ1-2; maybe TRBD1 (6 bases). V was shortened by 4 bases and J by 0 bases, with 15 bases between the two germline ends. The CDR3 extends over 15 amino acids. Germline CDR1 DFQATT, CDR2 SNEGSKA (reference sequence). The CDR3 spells CSANQGRLANYGYTF. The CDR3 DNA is TGCAGTGCTAATCAGGGGCGCCTAGCTAACTATGGCTACACCTTC.

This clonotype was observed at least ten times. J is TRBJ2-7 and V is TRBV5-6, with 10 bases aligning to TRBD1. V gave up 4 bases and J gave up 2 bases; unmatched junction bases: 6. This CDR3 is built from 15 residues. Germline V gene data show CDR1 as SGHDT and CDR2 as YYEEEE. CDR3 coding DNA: TGTGCCAGCAGCCATGGACAGGGGGTGCCCTACGAGCAGTACTTC. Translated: CASSHGQGVPYEQYF.

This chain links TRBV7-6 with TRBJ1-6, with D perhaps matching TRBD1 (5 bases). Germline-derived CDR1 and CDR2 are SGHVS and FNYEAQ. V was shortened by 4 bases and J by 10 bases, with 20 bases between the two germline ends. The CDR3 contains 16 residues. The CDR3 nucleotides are TGTGCCAGCAGCTCCGCTGGGGGGGGTAGGGGATCACCCCTCCACTTT. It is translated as CASSSAGGGRGSPLHF.

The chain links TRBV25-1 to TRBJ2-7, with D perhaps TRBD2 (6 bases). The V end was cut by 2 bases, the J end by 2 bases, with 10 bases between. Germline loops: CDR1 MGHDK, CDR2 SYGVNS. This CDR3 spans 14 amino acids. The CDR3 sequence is CASSERRAPYEQYF. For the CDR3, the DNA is TGTGCCAGCAGTGAACGGAGGGCCCCCTACGAGCAGTACTTC.

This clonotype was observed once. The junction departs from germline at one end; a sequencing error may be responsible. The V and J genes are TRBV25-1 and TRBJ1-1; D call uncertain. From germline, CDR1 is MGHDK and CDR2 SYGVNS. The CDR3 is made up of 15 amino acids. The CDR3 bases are TGTGCTAGCAGTGAAGATCACAGTTCTTACACTGAAGCTTTCTTT. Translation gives CASSEDHSSYTEAFF. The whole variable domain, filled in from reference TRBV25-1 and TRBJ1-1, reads EADIYQTPRYLVIGTGKKITLECSQTMGHDKMYWYQQDPGMELHLIHYSYGVNSTEKGDLSSESTVSRIRTEHFPLTLESARPSHTSQYLCASSEDHSSYTEAFFGQGTRLTVV.

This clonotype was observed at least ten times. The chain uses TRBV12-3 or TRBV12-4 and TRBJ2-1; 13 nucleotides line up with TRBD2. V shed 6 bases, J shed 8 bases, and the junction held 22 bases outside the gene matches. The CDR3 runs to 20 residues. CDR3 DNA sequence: TGTGCCAGCAGCGACGTGGGGGGGCGAAGGATCGGACTAGCGGGAGATGAGCAGTTCTTC. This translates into CASSDVGGRRIGLAGDEQFF.

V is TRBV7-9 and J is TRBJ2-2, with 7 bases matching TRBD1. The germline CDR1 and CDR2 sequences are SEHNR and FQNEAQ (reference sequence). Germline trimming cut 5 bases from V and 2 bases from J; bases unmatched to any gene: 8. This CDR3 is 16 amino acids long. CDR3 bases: TGTGCCAGCAGCCCACAGGGGTGGGGAAACACCGGGGAGCTGTTTTTT. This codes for CASSPQGWGNTGELFF.

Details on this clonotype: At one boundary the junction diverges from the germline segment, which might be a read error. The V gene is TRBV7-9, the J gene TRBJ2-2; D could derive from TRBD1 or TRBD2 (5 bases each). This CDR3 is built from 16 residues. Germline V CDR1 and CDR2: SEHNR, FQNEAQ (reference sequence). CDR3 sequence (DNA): TGTGCCAGCGACTCATTGGGGCCTACCACCGCCGGGGTGCTGTTTTTT. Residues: CASDSLGPTTAGVLFF. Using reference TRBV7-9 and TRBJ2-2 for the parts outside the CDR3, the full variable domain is DTGVSQNPRHKITKRGQNVTFRCDPISEHNRLYWYRQTLGQGPEFLTYFQNEAQLEKSRLLSDRFSAERPKGSFSTLEIQRTEQGDSAMYLCASDSLGPTTAGVLFFGEGSRLTVL.

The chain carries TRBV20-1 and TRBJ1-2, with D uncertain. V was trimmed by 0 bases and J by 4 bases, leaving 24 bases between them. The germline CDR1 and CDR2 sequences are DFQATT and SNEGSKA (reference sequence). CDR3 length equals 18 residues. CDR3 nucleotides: TGCAGTGCTAGAGATTTAGGAGGGCCGGATCAGCCCTGCTATGGCTACACCTTC. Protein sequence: CSARDLGGPDQPCYGYTF.

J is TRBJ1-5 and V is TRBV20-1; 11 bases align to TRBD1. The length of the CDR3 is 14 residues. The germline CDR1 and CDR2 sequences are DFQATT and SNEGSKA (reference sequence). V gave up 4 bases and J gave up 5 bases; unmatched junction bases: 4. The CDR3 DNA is TGCAGTGCTACCGGACAGGGGGCAGATCAGCCCCAGCATTTT. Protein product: CSATGQGADQPQHF.

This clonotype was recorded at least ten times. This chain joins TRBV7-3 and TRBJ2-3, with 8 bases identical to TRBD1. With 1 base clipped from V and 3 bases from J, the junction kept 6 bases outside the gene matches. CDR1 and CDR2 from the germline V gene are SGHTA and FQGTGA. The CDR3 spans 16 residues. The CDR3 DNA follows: TGTGCCAGCAGCTTAATGGGGACAGGCGGAACAGATACGCAGTATTTT. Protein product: CASSLMGTGGTDTQYF.

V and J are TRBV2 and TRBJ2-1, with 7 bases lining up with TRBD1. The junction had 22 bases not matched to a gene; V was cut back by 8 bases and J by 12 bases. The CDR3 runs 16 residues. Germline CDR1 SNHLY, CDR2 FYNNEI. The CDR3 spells CASRYDRAGVADTQFF. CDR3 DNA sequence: TGTGCCAGCCGGTATGACAGGGCTGGGGTGGCAGATACGCAGTTCTTC. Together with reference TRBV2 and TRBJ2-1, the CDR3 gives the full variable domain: EPEVTQTPSHQVTQMGQEVILRCVPISNHLYFYWYRQILGQKVEFLVSFYNNEISEKSEIFDDQFSVERPDGSNFTLKIRSTKLEDSAMYFCASRYDRAGVADTQFFGPGTRLTVL.